The rows below give T cell receptor beta chains drawn from one sample of a study of HIV-infected children after antiretroviral therapy interruption. TCRdb re-derived calls from the 3' RACE reads in MiXCR, one entry per CDR3 protein. Among about 89,000 distinct CDR3 sequences listed, around 6.9% were seen once. The input for sequencing was CD45RA+ CD4+ T cells from PBMCs, pooled from several time points, taken from a donor given antiretroviral therapy, either interrupted or continuous. The receptors come from a pool of human donors with HIV. Each CDR3 is given with its conserved first and last residue. A D gene is named only where the DNA matches it firmly. Part of the rows lack a size; the others show once, few, many or a class for expanded clones.

D gene,V gene,clone size,CDR3 length,J gene,CDR3 protein,CDR3 DNA
.,TRBV28,many,16,TRBJ2-1,CASSLSQSWSAYEQFF,TGTGCCAGCAGTTTATCCCAGTCGTGGTCGGCGTATGAGCAGTTCTTC
TRBD2,TRBV4-1,many,19,TRBJ2-3,CAASSRYGLAGVSTDTQYF,TGCGCCGCTTCCTCAAGATACGGACTAGCGGGGGTGAGCACAGATACGCAGTATTTT
.,TRBV20-1,many,15,TRBJ2-1,CSASETELSYNEQFF,TGCAGTGCTAGCGAGACAGAGCTTTCATACAATGAGCAGTTCTTC
TRBD1,TRBV10-3,many,13,TRBJ1-5,CAIRQGQDQPQHF,TGTGCCATCAGACAAGGACAGGATCAGCCCCAGCATTTT
.,TRBV5-6,few,17,TRBJ2-3,CASNSVGSSLGTDTQYF,TGTGCCAGCAACTCAGTGGGGTCTAGCCTGGGCACAGATACGCAGTATTTT
.,TRBV10-3,many,15,TRBJ1-5,CAISESRGVGQPQHF,TGTGCCATCAGTGAGTCGAGAGGGGTAGGTCAGCCCCAGCATTTT
TRBD1,TRBV4-1,many,13,TRBJ2-5,CASSHDREETQYF,TGCGCCAGCAGTCATGACAGGGAGGAGACCCAGTACTTC
TRBD1,TRBV12-3/TRBV12-4,many,14,TRBJ2-5,CASRGQGVQETQYF,TGTGCCAGCAGGGGACAGGGAGTCCAAGAGACCCAGTACTTC
TRBD1,TRBV12-3/TRBV12-4,many,15,TRBJ2-5,CASRRTWDSQETQYF,TGTGCCAGCAGACGGACATGGGACAGCCAAGAGACCCAGTACTTC
TRBD1,TRBV27,many,17,TRBJ1-4,CASRATGHGWANEKLFF,TGTGCCAGCAGGGCGACAGGGCATGGTTGGGCGAATGAAAAACTGTTTTTT
TRBD1,TRBV12-3/TRBV12-4,.,14,TRBJ1-2,CASALPEQGFRYTF,TGTGCCAGCGCGCTCCCGGAACAGGGGTTCCGCTACACCTTC
.,TRBV20-1,.,15,TRBJ2-3,CSARSQRAYTDTQYF,TGCAGTGCTAGGTCTCAGCGGGCCTACACAGATACGCAGTATTTT
TRBD1,TRBV28,many,14,TRBJ1-1,CASSFGDRGSEAFF,TGTGCCAGCAGTTTTGGGGACAGGGGCTCTGAAGCTTTCTTT
TRBD1,TRBV7-3,.,15,TRBJ1-2,CASSSDRGPSYGYTF,TGTGCCAGCAGTTCTGACAGGGGGCCGTCGTATGGCTACACCTTC
TRBD2,TRBV2,many,16,TRBJ2-1,CASSDRGLAAYNEQFF,TGTGCCAGCAGTGATAGGGGACTAGCGGCCTACAATGAGCAGTTCTTC
TRBD1,TRBV7-2,many,14,TRBJ2-7,CASSLDRGGYEQYF,TGTGCCAGCAGCCTTGACAGGGGAGGCTACGAGCAGTACTTC
.,TRBV7-3,many,13,TRBJ1-1,CASSSDSYTEAFF,TGTGCCAGCAGCTCGGACAGCTACACTGAAGCTTTCTTT
.,TRBV5-2,many,13,TRBJ2-5,CASSLILQETQYF,TGTGCCAGCAGCTTGATCCTACAAGAGACCCAGTACTTC
.,TRBV14,many,13,TRBJ2-7,CASSQDIGVMKYF,TGTGCCAGCAGCCAAGATATCGGCGTTATGAAGTACTTC
TRBD1,TRBV6-4,.,15,TRBJ2-1,CASTGTGGPYNEQFF,TGTGCCAGCACTGGGACAGGGGGACCCTACAATGAGCAGTTCTTC
.,TRBV15,many,13,TRBJ2-2,CATSRVKAGELFF,TGTGCCACCAGCAGAGTGAAGGCCGGGGAGCTGTTTTTT
.,TRBV7-2,many,13,TRBJ2-5,CASSLSQQETQYF,TGTGCCAGCAGCTTAAGTCAGCAAGAGACCCAGTACTTC
.,TRBV6-2/TRBV6-3,many,12,TRBJ2-7,CASSGPQYEQYF,TGTGCCAGCAGCGGGCCGCAGTACGAGCAGTACTTC
TRBD1,TRBV13,few,17,TRBJ2-2,CASRRIGDRGNTGELFF,TGTGCCAGCAGGAGGATAGGGGACAGGGGGAACACCGGGGAGCTGTTTTTT
TRBD1,TRBV19,.,14,TRBJ1-3,CASSRDSSGNTIYF,TGTGCCAGTAGTAGGGACAGCTCTGGAAACACCATATATTTT
.,TRBV6-1,many,14,TRBJ1-5,CASNRVYGNQPQHF,TGTGCCAGTAACAGGGTCTATGGCAATCAGCCCCAGCATTTT
.,TRBV12-5,many,19,TRBJ1-6,CASGLVSPGPSANNSPLHF,TGTGCTAGTGGTTTGGTATCGCCGGGACCAAGTGCCAATAATTCACCCCTCCACTTT
.,TRBV28,many,12,TRBJ1-2,CASGAPSYGYTF,TGTGCCAGCGGCGCCCCCAGCTATGGCTACACCTTC
TRBD2,TRBV3-1,many,15,TRBJ2-3,CASSQPGGSTDTQYF,TGTGCCAGCAGCCAACCGGGGGGAAGCACAGATACGCAGTATTTT
.,TRBV6-5,.,14,TRBJ1-5,CASSYSQGGQPQHF,TGTGCCAGCAGTTACTCACAGGGCGGTCAGCCCCAGCATTTT
TRBD1,TRBV12-3/TRBV12-4,few,12,TRBJ2-1,CASSRQGNEQFF,TGTGCCAGCAGCAGACAGGGCAATGAGCAGTTCTTC
TRBD1,TRBV28,many,15,TRBJ2-1,CASRTGGTGGSARFF,TGTGCCAGCAGGACAGGAGGGACAGGGGGCTCAGCGAGGTTCTTC
.,TRBV12-3/TRBV12-4,.,13,TRBJ2-2,CASSQQGSGELFF,TGTGCCAGCAGTCAACAGGGATCCGGGGAGCTGTTTTTT
TRBD1,TRBV2,once,14,TRBJ1-6,CASSSTGGNSPLHF,TGTGCCAGCAGTTCCACAGGGGGGAATTCACCCCTCCACTTT
.,TRBV25-1,many,13,TRBJ1-1,CASSGRGWTEAFF,TGTGCCAGCAGTGGAAGGGGTTGGACTGAAGCTTTCTTT